Below are 4 T cell receptor beta chains sequenced from a single sample in a study of neurological immune-mediated disorders. One entry per CDR3 protein, called by TCRdb with MiXCR from the 5' RACE reads. The profile shows about 80,000 distinct CDR3 sequences, 5.8% of them singletons. Time point described: longitudinal time-point 2. What was sequenced was PBMCs. The source is a woman aged 55-70 years with multiple sclerosis.

CDR3 sequence: CASSGERGGRNEQFF. CDR3 sequence (DNA): TGTGCCAGCAGCGGTGAGCGGGGGGGTCGAAATGAGCAGTTCTTC. The rearrangement joins TRBV7-2 to TRBJ2-1, with TRBD2 matching 10 bases. CDR3 length equals 15 residues. Germline CDR1 reads SGHTA; CDR2 reads FQGNSA. The trim removed 5 bases at V and 7 bases at J, leaving 8 bases unmatched.

This clonotype appeared many times. This chain links TRBV20-1 with TRBJ1-6; D ambiguous. The CDR3 has 15 amino acids. Trimming took 5 bases from V and 9 from J, leaving 20 bases between them. In germline, CDR1 is DFQATT, CDR2 SNEGSKA (reference sequence). The CDR3 here is CSAPRSTGGGSPLHF. The CDR3 coding sequence is TGCAGTGCTCCTAGGAGCACGGGTGGCGGTTCACCCCTCCACTTT.

This clonotype was picked up many times. The V gene is TRBV29-1, the J gene TRBJ2-5; TRBD1 matches 7 bases. This CDR3 region has 13 residues. The trim removed 8 bases at V and 0 bases at J, leaving 6 bases unmatched. Germline values: CDR1 SQVTM, CDR2 ANQGSEA. The CDR3 nucleotides read TGCAGCTCGGGACAGACGTACCAAGAGACCCAGTACTTC. Translated, it gives CSSGQTYQETQYF.

This clonotype was recorded many times. The chain has TRBV3-1 and TRBJ2-3; TRBD2 agrees at 10 bases. CDR3 length: 16 residues. V dropped 4 bases and J dropped 2; count of bases not matched to a gene: 6. CDR1 and CDR2 (germline): LGHDT, YNNKEL (reference sequence). The CDR3 DNA is TGTGCCAGCAGCCCTCGAGCGGGGGGGACCACAGATACGCAGTATTTT. This codes for CASSPRAGGTTDTQYF.